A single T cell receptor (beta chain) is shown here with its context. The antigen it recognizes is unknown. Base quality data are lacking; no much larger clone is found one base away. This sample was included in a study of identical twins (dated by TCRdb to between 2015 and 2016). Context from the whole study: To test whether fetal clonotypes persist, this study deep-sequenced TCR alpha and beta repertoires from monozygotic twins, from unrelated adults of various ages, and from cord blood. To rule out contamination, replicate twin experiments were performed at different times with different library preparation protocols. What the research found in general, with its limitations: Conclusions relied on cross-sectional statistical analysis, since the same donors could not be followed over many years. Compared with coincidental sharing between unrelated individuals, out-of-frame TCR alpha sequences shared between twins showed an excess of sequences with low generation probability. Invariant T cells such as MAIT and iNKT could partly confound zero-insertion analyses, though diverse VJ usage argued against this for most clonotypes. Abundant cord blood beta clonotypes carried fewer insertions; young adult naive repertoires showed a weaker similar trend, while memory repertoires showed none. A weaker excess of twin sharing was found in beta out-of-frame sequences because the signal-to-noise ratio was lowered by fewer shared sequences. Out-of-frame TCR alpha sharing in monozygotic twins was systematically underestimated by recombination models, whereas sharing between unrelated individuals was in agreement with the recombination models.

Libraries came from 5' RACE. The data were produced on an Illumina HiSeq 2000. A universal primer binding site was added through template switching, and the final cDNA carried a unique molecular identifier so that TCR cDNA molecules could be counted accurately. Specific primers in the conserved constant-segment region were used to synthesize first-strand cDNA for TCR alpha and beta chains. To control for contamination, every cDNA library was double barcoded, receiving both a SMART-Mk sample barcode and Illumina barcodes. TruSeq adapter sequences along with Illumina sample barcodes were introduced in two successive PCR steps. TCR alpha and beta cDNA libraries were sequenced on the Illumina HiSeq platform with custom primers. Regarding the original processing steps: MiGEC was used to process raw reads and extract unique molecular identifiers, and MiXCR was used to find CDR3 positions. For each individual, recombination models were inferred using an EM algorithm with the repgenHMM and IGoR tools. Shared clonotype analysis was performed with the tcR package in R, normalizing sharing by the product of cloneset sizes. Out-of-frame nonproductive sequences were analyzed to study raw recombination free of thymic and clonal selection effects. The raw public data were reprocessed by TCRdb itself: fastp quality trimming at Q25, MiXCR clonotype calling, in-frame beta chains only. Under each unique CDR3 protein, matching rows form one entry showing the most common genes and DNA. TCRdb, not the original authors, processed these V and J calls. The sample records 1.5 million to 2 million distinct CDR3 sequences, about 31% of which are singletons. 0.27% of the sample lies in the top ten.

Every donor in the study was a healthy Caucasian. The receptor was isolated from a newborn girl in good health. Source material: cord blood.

CDR3 sequence: CASRLSGTSRANEQFF. Read as DNA, the sequence is TGTGCCAGCAGGCTCTCCGGGACTAGCAGGGCCAATGAGCAGTTCTTC. Recombination linked TRBV28 to TRBJ2-1, with 9 middle bases fitting TRBD2. The CDR3 has 16 amino acids, counting the end cysteine and phenylalanine. CDR3 DNA only is kept here, 48 bases in frame from base 1. Trimming accounts for 6 bases at V and 6 bases at J, while the number of junction bases matched to no gene is 12. CDR1 and CDR2 (MDHEN, SYDVKM) derive from the germline V gene. When the CDR3 is completed using the reference TRBV28 and TRBJ2-1 genes on either side, the full variable domain is DVKVTQSSRYLVKRTGEKVFLECVQDMDHENMFWYRQDPGLGLRLIYFSYDVKMKEKGDIPEGYSVSREKKERFSLILESASTNQTSMYLCASRLSGTSRANEQFFGPGTRLTVL.